The present T cell receptor (beta chain) was sequenced within a study of shared clonotypes between healthy human individuals. Study as a whole: Three CD4 naive, three CD4 memory, two CD8 naive and one CD8 memory plate were used per donor. General study results and limits: Represented diversity (both genetic and exposure-history) was limited by the small number of donors.

The CDR3 is made up of 12 amino acids. Germline CDR1 is MNHNY and CDR2 is SVGAGI (reference sequence). With 2 bases removed from V and 9 bases from J, the gap between germline ends came to 8 bases. This was a deep-level run. Method: immunoSEQ multiplex PCR; TCRdb's copy keeps in-frame clones and lacks some. Among more than 2 million clones, around 95% were seen once, and the ten largest hold 0.1% to 0.15%. As for this clone: Its specificity is unknown.

Memory CD4+ cells were the fraction left after CD45RA+ naive selection. The rearrangement joins TRBV6-6 to TRBJ1-5; D not resolved. The receptor's source is a man younger than 30 in good health. The specimen sequenced was naive CD4+ T cells sorted from blood. The subset denotes: CD45RA+ positively selected. CDR3 nucleotide sequence: TGTGCCAGCAGTTACAACGAAGGGCCCCAGCATTTT. Protein product: CASSYNEGPQHF.